This is a list of T cell receptor beta chains from one sample in a study of cytomegalovirus exposure and HLA in healthy donors. Assay: immunoSEQ multiplex PCR; the TCRdb copy retains only in-frame clones and omits some. The data show about 200,000 clones, approximately 79% seen once. The sample comprised PBMCs. Receptors originate from a girl aged 2 to 9 in good health and CMV-seronegative. Each CDR3 is given with its conserved first and last residue. The D gene is left open where the match is weak. Some rows have no size entry. The others give once, few or many, or a class for an expanded clone.

TRBV5-4,TRBD2,TRBJ2-1,NA,TGTGCCAGCAGTCAGAATAGCGGGAGTAACTACAATGAGCAGTTCTTC,CASSQNSGSNYNEQFF
TRBV7-9,TRBD1,TRBJ1-2,NA,TGTGCCAGCAGCCCAACAAGCCCGGGACAGGGAGGACCTAACTATGGCTACACCTTC,CASSPTSPGQGGPNYGYTF
TRBV30,NA,TRBJ2-3,NA,TGTGCCTGGGGAACGGGGAGATTAAGCACAGATACGCAGTATTTT,CAWGTGRLSTDTQYF
TRBV29-1,TRBD2,TRBJ2-5,NA,TGCAGCGTTGATATAGCGGGAGAGACCCAGTACTTC,CSVDIAGETQYF
TRBV10-1,TRBD1,TRBJ1-1,NA,TGCGCCAGCAGGGGACAGGCCAACACTGAAGCTTTCTTT,CASRGQANTEAFF
TRBV5-1,NA,TRBJ2-1,NA,TGCGCCAGCAGCTTGGATTTTAGAGGGAACGAGCAGTTCTTC,CASSLDFRGNEQFF
TRBV7-9,NA,TRBJ2-5,NA,TGTGCCAGCAGCTTAGATTCGGAGACCCAGTACTTC,CASSLDSETQYF
TRBV13,NA,TRBJ1-5,NA,TGTGCCAGCAGCTTAGGGGCAGGGTCCAATCAGCCCCAGCATTTT,CASSLGAGSNQPQHF
TRBV9,TRBD1,TRBJ1-2,few,TGTGCCAGCAGCGTTGGGGACAGGGCTATCTTTAACTATGGCTACACCTTC,CASSVGDRAIFNYGYTF
TRBV19,NA,TRBJ1-2,few,TGTGCCAGTAGTATGCGGGGGCGCTTATTTGGTGGCTACACCTTC,CASSMRGRLFGGYTF
TRBV9,TRBD2,TRBJ2-1,NA,TGTGCCAGCAGCGGAACCGGGACTAGCGGGAGGCGTAAACAGTTCTTC,CASSGTGTSGRRKQFF
TRBV4-1,TRBD1,TRBJ1-1,NA,TGCGCCAGCAGCCATTCCGGGACAGGGGTTACTGAAGCTTTCTTT,CASSHSGTGVTEAFF
TRBV5-6,NA,TRBJ1-2,NA,TGTGCCAGCAGGTTAAACAGGGTGGAAGGCTACACCTTC,CASRLNRVEGYTF
TRBV5-6,NA,TRBJ1-1,NA,TGTGCCAGCAGCTTGGCTGAACGGGGAGGACGGACTGAAGCTTTCTTT,CASSLAERGGRTEAFF
TRBV6-6,TRBD1,TRBJ2-7,few,TGTGCCAGCACCCAGACAGGGGACGAGCAGTACTTC,CASTQTGDEQYF
TRBV10-3,NA,TRBJ1-1,few,TGTGCCATCAGGTCGGGACAGAACACTGAAGCTTTCTTT,CAIRSGQNTEAFF
TRBV19,NA,TRBJ1-5,few,TGTGCCAGTAACGGTGATAGGAGCAGTTTCAATCAGCCCCAGCATTTT,CASNGDRSSFNQPQHF
TRBV6-5,TRBD2,TRBJ2-3,NA,TGTGCCAGCAGTCGGGGGGGGAGAGATACGCAGTATTTT,CASSRGGRDTQYF
TRBV30,NA,TRBJ1-3,NA,TGTGCCTGGCCGGGGAGTGGAAACACCATATATTTT,CAWPGSGNTIYF
TRBV5-1,NA,TRBJ1-1,NA,TGCGCCAGCAGCTTGGTGTCACCAGACACTGAAGCTTTCTTT,CASSLVSPDTEAFF
TRBV19,TRBD1,TRBJ1-1,NA,TGTGCCAGTAATAACCAGGGACAGTCGAACACTGAAGCTTTCTTT,CASNNQGQSNTEAFF
TRBV5-1,NA,TRBJ1-1,NA,TGCGCCAGCAGCCCACACCGAACGATGAACACTGAAGCTTTCTTT,CASSPHRTMNTEAFF
TRBV23-1,TRBD1,TRBJ2-7,NA,TGCGCCAGCAGTCAAGATCCTTGGACAGGCTACTCCTGCGAGCAGTACTTC,CASSQDPWTGYSCEQYF
TRBV5-4,NA,TRBJ2-3,few,TGTGCCAGCAGTCCCAGGACTGGCACAGATACGCAGTATTTT,CASSPRTGTDTQYF
TRBV6-1,NA,TRBJ1-3,NA,TGTGCCAGCAGTGACAGGGCAGCTGGAAACACCATATATTTT,CASSDRAAGNTIYF
TRBV5-6,TRBD1,TRBJ1-2,NA,TGTGCCAGCAGCTTTCAGGGTGGGACAGACTATGGCTACACCTTC,CASSFQGGTDYGYTF
TRBV29-1,TRBD2,TRBJ2-5,NA,TGCAGCGTTGAAAGTCCAGCGGGGGAGCGCCAAGAGACCCAGTACTTC,CSVESPAGERQETQYF
TRBV5-1,NA,TRBJ2-2,NA,TGCGCCAGTTTACAGCCGAACACCGGGGAGCTGTTTTTT,CASLQPNTGELFF
TRBV6-4,NA,TRBJ2-3,once,TGTGCCAGCAGTCCCCAGGGTTTTTTCGATACGCAGTATTTT,CASSPQGFFDTQYF
TRBV7-9,NA,TRBJ2-2,once,TGTGCCAGCAGCCCACAGGGTGTCACCGGGGAGCTGTTTTTT,CASSPQGVTGELFF